This T cell receptor beta chain was sequenced for a study of graft-versus-host responses after intestinal transplantation. The wider study: Multivisceral, liver-intestinal, or isolated intestinal transplants were performed in recipients. Anti-thymocyte globulin induction was given to all recipients, followed by tacrolimus and steroids for two to four years.

Profiling relied on immunoSEQ multiplex PCR, and the TCRdb table lists in-frame clones only, not all of them. The sample contains approximately 89,000 clones, approximately 92% of which appear only once. Study results and caveats: Early post-transplant falls in HvG clones accompanied the peak levels of circulating GvH clones. Some patients had graft-donor T cell macrochimerism. In their allografts, the ratios of graft-versus-host to host-versus-graft T cell clones were high.

Points on this clone: Its specificity is not known.

Germline V gene sequence: CDR1 SGHRS, CDR2 YFSETQ. The V gene lost 4 bases and the J gene lost 0 bases, with 11 bases spanning the gap. CDR3 length: 15 residues. The receptor was isolated from a human patient who received an intestinal transplant, so some T cells may come from the graft donor. The V and J genes are TRBV5-1 and TRBJ1-5, with D unresolved. Sequenced here: PBMCs, sampled around 68 weeks after intestinal transplant. The CDR3 DNA sequence: TGCGCCAGCAGCCGGACCGGGAATAGCAATCAGCCCCAGCATTTT. It translates to CASSRTGNSNQPQHF.